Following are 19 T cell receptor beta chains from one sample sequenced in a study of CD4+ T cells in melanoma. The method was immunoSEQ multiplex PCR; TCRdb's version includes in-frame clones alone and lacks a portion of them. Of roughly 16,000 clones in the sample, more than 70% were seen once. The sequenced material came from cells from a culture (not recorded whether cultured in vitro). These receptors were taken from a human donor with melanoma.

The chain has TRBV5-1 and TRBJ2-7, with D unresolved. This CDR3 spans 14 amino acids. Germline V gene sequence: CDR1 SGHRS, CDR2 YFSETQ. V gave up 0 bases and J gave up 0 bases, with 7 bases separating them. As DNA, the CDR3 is TGCGCCAGCAGCTTGGAGGGCTTCTCCTACGAGCAGTACTTC. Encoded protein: CASSLEGFSYEQYF.

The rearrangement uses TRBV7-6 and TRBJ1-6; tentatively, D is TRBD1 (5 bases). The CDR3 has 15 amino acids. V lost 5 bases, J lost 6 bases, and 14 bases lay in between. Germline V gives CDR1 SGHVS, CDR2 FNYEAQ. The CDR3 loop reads CASSPSTGVNSPLHF. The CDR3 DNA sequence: TGTGCCAGCAGCCCATCAACGGGGGTTAATTCACCCCTCCACTTT.

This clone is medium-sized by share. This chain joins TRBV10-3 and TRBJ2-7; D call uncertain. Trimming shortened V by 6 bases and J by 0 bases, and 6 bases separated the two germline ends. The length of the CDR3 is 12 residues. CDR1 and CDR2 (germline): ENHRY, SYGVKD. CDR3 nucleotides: TGTGCCATCAGGGGCCCCTCCTACGAGCAGTACTTC. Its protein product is CAIRGPSYEQYF.

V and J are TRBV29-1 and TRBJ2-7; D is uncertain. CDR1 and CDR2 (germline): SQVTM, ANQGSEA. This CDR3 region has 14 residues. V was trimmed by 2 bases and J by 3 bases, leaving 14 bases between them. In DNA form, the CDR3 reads TGCAGCGTTGAATTACGTGAACGCGGCTACGAGCAGTACTTC. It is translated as CSVELRERGYEQYF.

The DNA for the CDR3 is TGTGCCAGTAGTCCCTCCGTGGGACCCTCTGGAAACACCATATATTTT. The encoded protein is CASSPSVGPSGNTIYF. The chain joins TRBV19 to TRBJ1-3; tentative D call: TRBD1 (5 bases). Trimming cost V 5 bases and J 0 bases, with 14 bases left between them. The CDR3 has 16 residues. Germline loops: CDR1 LNHDA, CDR2 SQIVND (reference sequence). Variable domain in full (rest from reference TRBV19 and TRBJ1-3): DGGITQSPKYLFRKEGQNVTLSCEQNLNHDAMYWYRQDPGQGLRLIYYSQIVNDFQKGDIAEGYSVSREKKESFPLTVTSAQKNPTAFYLCASSPSVGPSGNTIYFGEGSWLTVV.

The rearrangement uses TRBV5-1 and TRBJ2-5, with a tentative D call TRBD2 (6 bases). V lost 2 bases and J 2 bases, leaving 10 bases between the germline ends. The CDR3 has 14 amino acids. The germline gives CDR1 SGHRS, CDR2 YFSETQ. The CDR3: CASSFSGLQETQYF. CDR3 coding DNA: TGCGCCAGCAGCTTCAGCGGACTACAAGAGACCCAGTACTTC.

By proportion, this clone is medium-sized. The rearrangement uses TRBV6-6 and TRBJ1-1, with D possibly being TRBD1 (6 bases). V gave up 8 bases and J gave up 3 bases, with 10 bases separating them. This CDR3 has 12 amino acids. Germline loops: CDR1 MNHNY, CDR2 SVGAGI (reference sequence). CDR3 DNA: TGTGCCAGCCGCCGGACAGACACTGAAGCTTTCTTT. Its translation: CASRRTDTEAFF.

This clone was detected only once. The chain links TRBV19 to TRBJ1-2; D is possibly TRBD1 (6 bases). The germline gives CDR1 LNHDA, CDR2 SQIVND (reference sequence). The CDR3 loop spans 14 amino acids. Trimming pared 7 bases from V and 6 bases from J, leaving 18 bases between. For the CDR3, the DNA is TGTGCCAGTACCATACAGGGACCGCAGGATGGCTACACCTTC. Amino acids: CASTIQGPQDGYTF.

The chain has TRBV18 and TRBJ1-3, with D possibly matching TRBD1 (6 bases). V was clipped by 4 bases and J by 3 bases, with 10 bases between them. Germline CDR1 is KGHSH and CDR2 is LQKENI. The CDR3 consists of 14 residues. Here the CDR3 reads CASSRTENGNTIYF. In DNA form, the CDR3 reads TGTGCCAGCTCACGGACAGAAAATGGAAACACCATATATTTT. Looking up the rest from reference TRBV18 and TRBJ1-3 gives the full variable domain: NAGVMQNPRHLVRRRGQEARLRCSPMKGHSHVYWYRQLPEEGLKFMVYLQKENIIDESGMPKERFSAEFPKEGPSILRIQQVVRGDSAAYFCASSRTENGNTIYFGEGSWLTVV.

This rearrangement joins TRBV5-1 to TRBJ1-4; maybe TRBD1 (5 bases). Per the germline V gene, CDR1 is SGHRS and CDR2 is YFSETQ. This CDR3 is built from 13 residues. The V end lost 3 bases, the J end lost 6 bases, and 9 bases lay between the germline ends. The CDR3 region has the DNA TGCGCCAGCAGCTCTGACAGACATGAAAAACTGTTTTTT. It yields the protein CASSSDRHEKLFF.

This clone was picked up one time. This chain's CDR3 is CASSPRKLGGIGNTEAFF. In nucleotides, the CDR3 is TGTGCCAGCTCACCACGGAAATTGGGGGGCATCGGGAACACTGAAGCTTTCTTT. The chain uses TRBV18 and TRBJ1-1, with a possible D match to TRBD1 (6 bases). The length of the CDR3 is 18 residues. The germline V and J ends were trimmed by 1 base and 1 base, with 19 bases remaining between them. CDR1 and CDR2 (germline): KGHSH, LQKENI.

This CDR3 reads CASSQGVYNEQFF. DNA of the CDR3: TGTGCCAGCAGCCAAGGAGTCTACAATGAGCAGTTCTTC. The rearrangement uses TRBV11-2 and TRBJ2-1; D uncertain. This CDR3 has 13 residues. V shed 5 bases and J shed 3 bases, with 8 bases lying between them. Germline assignment: CDR1 SGHAT and CDR2 FQNNGV. Full variable domain (outside the CDR3, taken from reference TRBV11-2 and TRBJ2-1): EAGVAQSPRYKIIEKRQSVAFWCNPISGHATLYWYQQILGQGPKLLIQFQNNGVVDDSQLPKDRFSAERLKGVDSTLKIQPAKLEDSAVYLCASSQGVYNEQFFGPGTRLTVL.

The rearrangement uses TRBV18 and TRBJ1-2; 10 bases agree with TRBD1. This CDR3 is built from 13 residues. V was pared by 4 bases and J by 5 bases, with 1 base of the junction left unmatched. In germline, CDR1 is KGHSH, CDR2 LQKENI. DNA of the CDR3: TGTGCCAGCTCACAGGGACAGGGGTATGGCTACACCTTC. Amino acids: CASSQGQGYGYTF.

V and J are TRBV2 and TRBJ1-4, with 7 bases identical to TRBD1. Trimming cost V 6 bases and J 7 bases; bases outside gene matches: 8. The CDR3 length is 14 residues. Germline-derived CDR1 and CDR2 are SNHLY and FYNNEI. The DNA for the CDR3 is TGTGCCAGCAGGTACAGGGGCCAGGGTGAAAAACTGTTTTTT. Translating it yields CASRYRGQGEKLFF.

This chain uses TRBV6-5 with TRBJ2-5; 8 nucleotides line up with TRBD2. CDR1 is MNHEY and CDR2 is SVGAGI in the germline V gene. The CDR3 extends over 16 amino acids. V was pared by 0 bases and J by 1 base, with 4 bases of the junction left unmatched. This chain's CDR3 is CASSYSPSGGQETQYF. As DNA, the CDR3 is TGTGCCAGCAGTTACTCGCCCAGCGGGGGCCAAGAGACCCAGTACTTC.

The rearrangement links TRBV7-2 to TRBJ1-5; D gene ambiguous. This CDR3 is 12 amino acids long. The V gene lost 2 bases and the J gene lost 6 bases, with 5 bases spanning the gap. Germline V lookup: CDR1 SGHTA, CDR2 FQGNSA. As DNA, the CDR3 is TGTGCCAGCAGCTTATGGCCTCAGCCCCAGCATTTT. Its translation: CASSLWPQPQHF.

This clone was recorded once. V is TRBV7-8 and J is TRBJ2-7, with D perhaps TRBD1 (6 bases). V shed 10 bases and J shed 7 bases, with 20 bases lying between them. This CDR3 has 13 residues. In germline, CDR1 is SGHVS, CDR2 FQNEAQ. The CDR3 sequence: CAIQGGKSWEQYF. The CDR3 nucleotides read TGTGCCATCCAAGGGGGAAAGTCTTGGGAGCAGTACTTC.

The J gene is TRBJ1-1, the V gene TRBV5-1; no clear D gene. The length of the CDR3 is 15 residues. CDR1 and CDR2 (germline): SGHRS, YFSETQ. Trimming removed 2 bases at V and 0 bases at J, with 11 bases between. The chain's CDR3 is CASSFVYSLNTEAFF. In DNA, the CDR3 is TGCGCCAGCAGCTTTGTCTACAGCTTGAACACTGAAGCTTTCTTT. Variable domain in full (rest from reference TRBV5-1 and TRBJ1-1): KAGVTQTPRYLIKTRGQQVTLSCSPISGHRSVSWYQQTPGQGLQFLFEYFSETQRNKGNFPGRFSGRQFSNSRSEMNVSTLELGDSALYLCASSFVYSLNTEAFFGQGTRLTVV.

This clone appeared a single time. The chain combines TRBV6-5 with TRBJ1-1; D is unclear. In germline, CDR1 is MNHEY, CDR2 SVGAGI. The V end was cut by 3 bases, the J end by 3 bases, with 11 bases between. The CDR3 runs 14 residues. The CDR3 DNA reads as TGTGCCAGCAGTTATCGATTTGGGGACACTGAAGCTTTCTTT. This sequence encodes CASSYRFGDTEAFF.